These 6 T cell receptor beta chains were all obtained from the same sample, sequenced in a study of beta chain features in type 1 diabetes (dated by TCRdb to 2016 to 2018). The library was built by means of the immunoSEQ multiplex PCR assay. The entire amount of isolated RNA was reverse transcribed using the High Capacity cDNA Reverse Transcription Kit, so the sequenced TCRB transcripts were expressed ones. TCRdb stores this immuneACCESS table with in-frame sequences only. Part of the clones is absent; in the studies checked, under half of the shortfall reflects unresolved V genes, and no reason is known for the rest. The sample table lists about 15,000 clones, approximately 50% of them with a count of one. The top ten clones comprise 0.35% to 0.55% of the sample. Sequences were obtained from stem cell memory CD4+ T cells from blood. The meaning of the sample's cell subset or site label: stem cell-like memory CD4+ T cells. These receptors originate from a woman aged 18-29 years in good health.

The DNA of the CDR3 is TGTGCCTGGAGTGCAGGGATCAATCAGCCCCAGCATTTT. Translation: CAWSAGINQPQHF. The chain combines TRBV30 with TRBJ1-5; D might be TRBD1 (5 bases). This CDR3 spans 13 amino acids. Germline assignment: CDR1 GTSNPN and CDR2 SVGIG (reference sequence). Trimming removed 1 base at V and 3 bases at J, with 7 bases between.

This clone has a handful of counts. The chain joins TRBV4-2 to TRBJ1-1; TRBD1 might be the D (6 bases). The CDR3 is made up of 15 amino acids. The V and J ends lost 1 base and 1 base respectively, with 10 bases between them. The germline V gene encodes CDR1 LGHNA and CDR2 YNFKEQ. Written as DNA, the CDR3 is TGTGCCAGCAGCCAAGCGGACAGACAGAACACTGAAGCTTTCTTT. This codes for CASSQADRQNTEAFF.

This CDR3 is CASSLGRAYEQYF. As DNA, the CDR3 is TGTGCCAGCAGCTTAGGCAGGGCCTACGAGCAGTACTTC. The chain links TRBV5-4 to TRBJ2-7, with a possible D match to TRBD1 (5 bases). The CDR3 sequence is 13 residues long. CDR1 is SGHNT and CDR2 is YYREEE in the germline V gene (reference sequence). The V end was cut by 2 bases, the J end by 2 bases, with 8 bases between. The whole variable domain, remainder taken from reference TRBV5-4 and TRBJ2-7, is ETGVTQSPTHLIKTRGQQVTLRCSSQSGHNTVSWYQQALGQGPQFIFQYYREEENGRGNFPPRFSGLQFPNYSSELNVNALELDDSALYLCASSLGRAYEQYFGPGTRLTVT.

J is TRBJ2-5 and V is TRBV5-1, with 15 nucleotides matching TRBD2. This CDR3 contains 16 residues. Trimming took 6 bases from V and 4 from J; bases not matched to a gene: 7. Germline loops: CDR1 SGHRS, CDR2 YFSETQ. The CDR3: CASKLGLAGGGETQYF. CDR3 bases: TGCGCCAGCAAATTGGGACTAGCGGGAGGAGGAGAGACCCAGTACTTC.

The gene calls are TRBV2 and TRBJ1-5; 10 bases align to TRBD1. The CDR3 consists of 16 residues. Germline V gene sequence: CDR1 SNHLY, CDR2 FYNNEI. With V trimmed by 4 bases and J by 2 bases, 5 bases remained unmatched. CDR3 protein: CASSGVTGGGNQPQHF. The CDR3 coding sequence is TGTGCCAGCAGTGGAGTGACAGGGGGCGGCAATCAGCCCCAGCATTTT.

The chain employs TRBV21-1 and TRBJ1-4; the D call of TRBD1 is as the table states it, not checked on the DNA. TRBV21-1 is marked as a pseudogene. The CDR3 consists of 18 residues. CDR3: CASSNGTVGPHYNEKLFF. CDR3 sequence (DNA): TGTGCCAGCAGCAATGGGACAGTTGGGCCCCATTATAATGAAAAACTGTTTTTT.